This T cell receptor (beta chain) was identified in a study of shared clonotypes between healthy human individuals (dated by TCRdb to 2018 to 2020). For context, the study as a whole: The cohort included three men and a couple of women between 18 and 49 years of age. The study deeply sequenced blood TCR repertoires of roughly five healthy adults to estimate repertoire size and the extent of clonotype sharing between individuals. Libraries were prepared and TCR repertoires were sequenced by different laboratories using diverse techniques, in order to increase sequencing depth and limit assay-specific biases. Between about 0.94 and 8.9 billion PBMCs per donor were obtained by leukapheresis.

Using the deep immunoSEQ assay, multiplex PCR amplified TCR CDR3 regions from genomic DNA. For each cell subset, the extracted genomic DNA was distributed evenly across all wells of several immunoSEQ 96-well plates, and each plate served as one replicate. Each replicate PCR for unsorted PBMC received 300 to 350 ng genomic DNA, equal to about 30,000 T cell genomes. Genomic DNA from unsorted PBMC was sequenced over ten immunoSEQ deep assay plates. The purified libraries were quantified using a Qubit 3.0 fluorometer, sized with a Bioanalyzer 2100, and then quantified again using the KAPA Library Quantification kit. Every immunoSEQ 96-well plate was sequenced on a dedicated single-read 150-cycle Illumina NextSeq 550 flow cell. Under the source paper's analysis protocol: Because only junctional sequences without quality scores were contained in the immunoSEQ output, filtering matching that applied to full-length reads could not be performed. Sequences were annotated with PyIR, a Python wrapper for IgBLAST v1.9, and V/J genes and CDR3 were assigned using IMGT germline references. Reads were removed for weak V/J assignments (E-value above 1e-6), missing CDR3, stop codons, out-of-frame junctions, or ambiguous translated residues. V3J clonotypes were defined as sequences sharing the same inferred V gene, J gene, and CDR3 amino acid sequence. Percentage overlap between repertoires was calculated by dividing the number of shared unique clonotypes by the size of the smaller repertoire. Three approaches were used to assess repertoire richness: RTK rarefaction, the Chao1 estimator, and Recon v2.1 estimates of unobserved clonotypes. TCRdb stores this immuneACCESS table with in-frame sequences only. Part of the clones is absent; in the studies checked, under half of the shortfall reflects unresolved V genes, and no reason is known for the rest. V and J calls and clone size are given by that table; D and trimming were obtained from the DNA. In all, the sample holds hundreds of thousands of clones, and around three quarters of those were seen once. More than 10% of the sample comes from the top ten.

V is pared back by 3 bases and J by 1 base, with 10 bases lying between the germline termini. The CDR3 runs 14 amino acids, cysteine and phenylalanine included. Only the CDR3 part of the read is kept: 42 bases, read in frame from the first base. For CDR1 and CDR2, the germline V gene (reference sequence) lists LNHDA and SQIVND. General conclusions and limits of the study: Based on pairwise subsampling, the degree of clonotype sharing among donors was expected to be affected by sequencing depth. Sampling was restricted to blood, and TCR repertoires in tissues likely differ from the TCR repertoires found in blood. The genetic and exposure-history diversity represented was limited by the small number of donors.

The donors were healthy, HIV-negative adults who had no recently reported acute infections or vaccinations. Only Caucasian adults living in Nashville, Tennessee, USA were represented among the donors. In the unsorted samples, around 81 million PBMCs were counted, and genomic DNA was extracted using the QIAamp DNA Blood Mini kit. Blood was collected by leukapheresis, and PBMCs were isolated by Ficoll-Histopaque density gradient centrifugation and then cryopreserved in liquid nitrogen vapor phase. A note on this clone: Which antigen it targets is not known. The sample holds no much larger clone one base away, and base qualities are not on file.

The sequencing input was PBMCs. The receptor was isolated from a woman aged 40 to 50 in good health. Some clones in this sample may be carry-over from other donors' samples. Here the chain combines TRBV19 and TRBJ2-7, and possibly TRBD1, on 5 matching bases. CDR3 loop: CASSIQGRSYEQYF. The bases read TGTGCCAGTAGTATCCAGGGTCGATCCTACGAGCAGTACTTC. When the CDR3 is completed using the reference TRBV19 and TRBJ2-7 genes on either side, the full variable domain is DGGITQSPKYLFRKEGQNVTLSCEQNLNHDAMYWYRQDPGQGLRLIYYSQIVNDFQKGDIAEGYSVSREKKESFPLTVTSAQKNPTAFYLCASSIQGRSYEQYFGPGTRLTVT.